Reported below is one T cell receptor beta chain. Its target is unknown. The data belong to a study of T cells in localized non-small cell lung cancer. Study results and caveats: The study found T cell clonality highest in uninvolved adjacent lung, above tumor.

Measured with immunoSEQ multiplex PCR; TCRdb has only the in-frame clones, and not every one. The repertoire has tens of thousands of clones, about 76% of them found once; the top ten carry under 8%. Germline V CDR1 and CDR2: SGHRS, YFSETQ. This CDR3 has 16 residues. V dropped 3 bases and J dropped 4; count of bases not matched to a gene: 6. The material sequenced was peripheral blood mononuclear cells, taken before any cancer treatment. The gene calls are TRBV5-1 and TRBJ2-5; 13 nucleotides line up with TRBD2. The sequence derives from a male donor aged 60 or over with stage II lung adenocarcinoma. CDR3 in amino acids: CASSYGTSGARETQYF. Written as DNA, the CDR3 is TGCGCCAGCAGCTACGGGACTAGCGGGGCCCGAGAGACCCAGTACTTC.